This T cell receptor beta chain appears in the sequencing data of a study of T-cell reconstitution after alpha-beta-depleted transplantation in children. The ends were cut back, 2 bases at V and 9 bases at J, with 9 bases in the middle. The CDR3 sequence is 12 residues long. CDR1 SGHDT and CDR2 YYEEEE come from the germline V gene. The authors prepared the TCRbeta library with unique molecular identifiers. TCRdb analysed the PCR reads with MiXCR anew, one entry per CDR3 protein. The table lists tens of thousands of distinct CDR3 sequences, 18% of them singletons. This clonotype was detected once. This TCR derives from a male patient aged 2 to 10 who had a stem cell transplant for acute lymphoblastic leukemia, so the T cells may come from the graft donor. V is TRBV5-6 and J is TRBJ2-1; D is unclear. The material was PBMCs, mostly from graft donor cells, obtained 360 days after TCRalphabeta/CD19-depleted stem cell transplant. The CDR3 sequence: CASSLGRLEQFF. CDR3 in DNA: TGTGCCAGCAGCTTAGGCCGGCTTGAGCAGTTCTTC.